One and the same sample provided the 25 T cell receptor beta chains below, sequenced in a study of blood T cell repertoires in COVID-19. Only in-frame clones appear in the TCRdb table, and some are missing; sequencing was by immunoSEQ multiplex PCR. The data contain hundreds of thousands of clones, around 90% of them singletons. The sequencing sample was made of peripheral blood. Receptors originate from a human donor in a cohort sampled during active COVID-19.

V is TRBV2 and J is TRBJ2-1; D uncertain. Trimming took 5 bases from V and 12 from J, leaving 11 bases between them. CDR1 is SNHLY, CDR2 FYNNEI, per germline. The CDR3 has 11 residues. CDR3 protein: CASSQRIAQFF. The CDR3 region has the DNA TGTGCCAGCAGTCAGAGGATCGCGCAGTTCTTC.

The chain has TRBV27 and TRBJ1-1; tentative D call: TRBD1 (6 bases). The CDR3 loop spans 16 amino acids. The germline V gene has CDR1 MNHEY and CDR2 SMNVEV (reference sequence). Deletions cut 5 bases from V and 4 bases from J, with 20 bases between. The CDR3 here is CASSPTARGPVTEAFF. The CDR3 bases are TGTGCCAGCAGTCCCACCGCCAGGGGTCCTGTCACTGAAGCTTTCTTT.

The gene calls are TRBV19 and TRBJ2-3; D is possibly TRBD2 (5 bases). The length of the CDR3 is 15 residues. The germline V and J ends were trimmed by 1 base and 2 bases, with 10 bases remaining between them. CDR1 and CDR2 (germline): LNHDA, SQIVND (reference sequence). This CDR3 reads CASSIVRAVTDTQYF. CDR3 nucleotide sequence: TGTGCCAGTAGTATAGTCAGAGCGGTCACAGATACGCAGTATTTT.

The CDR3 DNA is TGTGCCAGCAGCTGGAAGGGAGTAAACGAGCAGTACTTC. Protein: CASSWKGVNEQYF. The V gene is TRBV5-4, the J gene TRBJ2-7, with D maybe TRBD2 (5 bases). With 3 bases removed from V and 5 bases from J, the gap between germline ends came to 12 bases. The CDR3 consists of 13 residues. Germline V gives CDR1 SGHNT, CDR2 YYREEE (reference sequence).

This sequence joins TRBV11-2 and TRBJ2-7, with D perhaps TRBD1 (5 bases). Germline V gives CDR1 SGHAT, CDR2 FQNNGV. The germline V and J ends were trimmed by 5 bases and 1 base, with 15 bases remaining between them. The CDR3 contains 15 residues. CDR3: CASSLSQAVSYEQYF. The DNA for the CDR3 is TGTGCCAGCAGCCTTTCACAGGCCGTATCCTACGAGCAGTACTTC. Filled out from reference TRBV11-2 and TRBJ2-7, the complete variable domain reads EAGVAQSPRYKIIEKRQSVAFWCNPISGHATLYWYQQILGQGPKLLIQFQNNGVVDDSQLPKDRFSAERLKGVDSTLKIQPAKLEDSAVYLCASSLSQAVSYEQYFGPGTRLTVT.

The CDR3 region is CASSELSPDRGLGEKLFF. The CDR3 coding sequence is TGTGCCAGCAGTGAACTATCTCCTGACAGGGGGCTAGGTGAAAAACTGTTTTTT. The chain uses TRBV2 and TRBJ1-4; the match to TRBD1 covers 10 bases. The CDR3 contains 18 residues. Germline assignment: CDR1 SNHLY and CDR2 FYNNEI. V was pared by 2 bases and J by 7 bases, with 13 bases of the junction left unmatched.

The genes are TRBV5-8 and TRBJ2-2; 8 bases are shared with TRBD2. Germline trimming cut 10 bases from V and 0 bases from J; bases unmatched to any gene: 2. The V gene's germline CDR1 is SGHTS and CDR2 YDEGEE. This CDR3 is 13 amino acids long. CDR3 residues: CAQGLANTGELFF. As DNA, the CDR3 is TGTGCCCAGGGACTAGCGAACACCGGGGAGCTGTTTTTT.

The chain links TRBV10-1 to TRBJ1-1; D remains ambiguous. CDR1 and CDR2 from the germline V gene are WNHNN and SYGVQD (reference sequence). The CDR3 totals 13 residues. V lost 4 bases and J lost 1, with 7 bases in between. CDR3 DNA sequence: TGCGCCAGCAGTGTGTCCCAGAACACTGAAGCTTTCTTT. Translating it yields CASSVSQNTEAFF.

The genes are TRBV3-1 (or the pseudogene TRBV3-2) and TRBJ2-1; D is ambiguous. Trimming took 1 base from V and 8 from J, leaving 9 bases between them. The CDR3 sequence is 13 residues long. From germline, CDR1 is LGHDT and CDR2 YNNKEL (reference sequence). The CDR3 protein is CASSQVAVDEQFF. CDR3 sequence (DNA): TGTGCCAGCAGCCAAGTCGCGGTCGATGAGCAGTTCTTC.

This sequence joins TRBV7-9 and TRBJ2-5, with 7 bases fitting TRBD1. V was pared by 4 bases and J by 7 bases, with 12 bases of the junction left unmatched. The CDR3 length is 15 residues. Germline V gene sequence: CDR1 SEHNR, CDR2 FQNEAQ (reference sequence). Here the CDR3 DNA reads TGTGCCAGCAGCTCCCCCCGCCAGGCAGGGGGGACCCAGTACTTC. Translating it yields CASSSPRQAGGTQYF.

The rearrangement links TRBV6-5 to TRBJ2-7, with 10 nucleotides matching TRBD2. CDR3 size: 15 residues. V lost 6 bases and J lost 4; bases outside the gene matches: 9. In germline, CDR1 is MNHEY, CDR2 SVGAGI. CDR3 coding DNA: TGTGCCAGCAGCCCAGCGGGGGGGGCGGGATACGAGCAGTACTTC. Amino acids: CASSPAGGAGYEQYF.

This chain uses TRBV20-1 with TRBJ2-3; possible D gene TRBD1, 5 bases. The CDR3 is made up of 13 amino acids. V shed 3 bases and J shed 2 bases, with 9 bases lying between them. Germline assignment: CDR1 DFQATT and CDR2 SNEGSKA (reference sequence). CDR3 region: CSASTGYTDTQYF. In nucleotides, the CDR3 is TGCAGTGCTAGTACAGGATACACAGATACGCAGTATTTT.

This chain joins TRBV5-4 and TRBJ1-2; a weak D match, TRBD1 (6 bases). V was shortened by 4 bases and J by 4 bases, with 17 bases between the two germline ends. The CDR3 length is 15 residues. Germline values: CDR1 SGHNT, CDR2 YYREEE (reference sequence). This CDR3 is CASSPRTVISYGYTF. CDR3 sequence (DNA): TGTGCCAGCAGCCCACGGACAGTCATCTCCTATGGCTACACCTTC. Supplemented by reference TRBV5-4 and TRBJ1-2, the full variable domain reads ETGVTQSPTHLIKTRGQQVTLRCSSQSGHNTVSWYQQALGQGPQFIFQYYREEENGRGNFPPRFSGLQFPNYSSELNVNALELDDSALYLCASSPRTVISYGYTFGSGTRLTVV.

Notes on this clone: The germline gene is not matched at one end of the junction; a read error may be the cause. V usage is TRBV2 and J usage is TRBJ1-3; 11 nucleotides match TRBD1. CDR3 size: 14 residues. The germline gives CDR1 SNHLY, CDR2 FYNNEI. The CDR3 reads CASRLGTGGSTIYF. Written as DNA, the CDR3 is TGTGCCAGCAGACTCGGGACAGGGGGAAGCACCATATATTTT.

The J gene is TRBJ1-1, the V gene TRBV30; possibly TRBD1 for D (6 bases). The V gene lost 5 bases and the J gene lost 1 base, with 14 bases spanning the gap. Germline V lookup: CDR1 GTSNPN, CDR2 SVGIG (reference sequence). This CDR3 is 14 amino acids long. The CDR3 protein is CAWGGWSQNTEAFF. The CDR3 region has the DNA TGTGCCTGGGGGGGCTGGTCGCAGAACACTGAAGCTTTCTTT.

The rearrangement links TRBV4-1 to TRBJ2-2; 7 nucleotides align to TRBD2. V was pared by 4 bases and J by 2 bases, with 4 bases of the junction left unmatched. CDR3 length equals 15 residues. Germline-derived CDR1 and CDR2 are MGHRA and YSYEKL. CDR3 protein: CASSPRAGNTGELFF. CDR3 coding DNA: TGCGCCAGCAGCCCAAGAGCGGGAAACACCGGGGAGCTGTTTTTT.

CDR3 sequence: CAWSTGSSNEKLFF. The DNA of the CDR3 is TGTGCCTGGAGCACAGGCTCATCTAATGAAAAACTGTTTTTT. V gene TRBV30 combines with J gene TRBJ1-4; TRBD1 might be the D (5 bases). CDR1 is GTSNPN and CDR2 is SVGIG in the germline V gene (reference sequence). The CDR3 length is 14 residues. V gave up 3 bases and J gave up 3 bases, with 11 bases separating them.

The chain has TRBV28 and TRBJ1-4; D is possibly TRBD1 (6 bases). Deletions cut 8 bases from V and 7 bases from J, with 20 bases between. CDR3 length equals 15 residues. Germline CDR1 MDHEN, CDR2 SYDVKM. The CDR3 sequence is CASGSEGEIREKLFF. CDR3 coding DNA: TGTGCCAGCGGATCCGAGGGGGAGATCCGTGAAAAACTGTTTTTT. Supplemented by reference TRBV28 and TRBJ1-4, the full variable domain reads DVKVTQSSRYLVKRTGEKVFLECVQDMDHENMFWYRQDPGLGLRLIYFSYDVKMKEKGDIPEGYSVSREKKERFSLILESASTNQTSMYLCASGSEGEIREKLFFGSGTQLSVL.

CDR3 sequence: CASGLATGHPNYGYTF. The CDR3 DNA is TGTGCTAGTGGTTTGGCTACGGGACACCCTAACTATGGCTACACCTTC. The V and J genes are TRBV12-5 and TRBJ1-2; a possible D gene is TRBD1 (6 bases). Per germline, CDR1 LGHNT and CDR2 FRNRAP. Trimming shortened V by 1 base and J by 0 bases, and 12 bases separated the two germline ends. The CDR3 loop spans 16 amino acids.

This chain links TRBV6-1 with TRBJ2-5; D is perhaps TRBD1 (6 bases). This CDR3 region has 14 residues. With 1 base removed from V and 4 bases from J, the gap between germline ends came to 10 bases. Looked up from germline, CDR1 is MNHNS and CDR2 is SASEGT. The CDR3 DNA is TGTGCCAGCAGTGAAGGGGACAAACGAGAGACCCAGTACTTC. As protein: CASSEGDKRETQYF.

The rearrangement links TRBV7-9 to TRBJ2-7; TRBD1 matches 11 bases. The ends lost 4 bases at V and 6 bases at J; junction bases unmatched: 5. Germline V gene sequence: CDR1 SEHNR, CDR2 FQNEAQ (reference sequence). CDR3 size: 14 residues. The CDR3 coding sequence is TGTGCCAGCAGCTACGGGACAGGGGGTCTCGAGCAGTACTTC. It is translated as CASSYGTGGLEQYF.

V gene TRBV2 combines with J gene TRBJ2-3, with 10 bases lining up with TRBD2. CDR1 and CDR2 from the germline V gene are SNHLY and FYNNEI. Trimming removed 8 bases from V and 6 bases from J; junction bases left unmatched: 11. The CDR3 contains 15 residues. The chain's CDR3 is CASHGLAGVGDTQYF. CDR3 in DNA: TGTGCCAGCCATGGGCTAGCGGGGGTAGGGGATACGCAGTATTTT.

The CDR3 is CASSPGRGRRTEAFF. DNA for the CDR3: TGTGCCAGCAGCCCAGGACGGGGTCGAAGGACTGAAGCTTTCTTT. The chain combines TRBV7-8 with TRBJ1-1; D call uncertain. Germline CDR1 and CDR2: SGHVS and FQNEAQ. This CDR3 is 15 amino acids long. The V end lost 5 bases, the J end lost 5 bases, and 18 bases lay between the germline ends.

The CDR3 coding sequence is TGTGCCAGCAGCTTGGCGACAGCTCATGGCTACACCTTC. Encoded protein: CASSLATAHGYTF. The rearrangement links TRBV5-6 to TRBJ1-2, with a weak D call TRBD1 (5 bases). Germline V gene data show CDR1 as SGHDT and CDR2 as YYEEEE. This CDR3 spans 13 amino acids. The germline V and J ends were trimmed by 0 bases and 6 bases, with 9 bases remaining between them.

The V and J genes are TRBV10-1 and TRBJ2-7; a possible D gene is TRBD1 (5 bases). The CDR3 runs to 14 residues. V was trimmed by 5 bases and J by 4 bases, leaving 15 bases between them. Germline V gene data show CDR1 as WNHNN and CDR2 as SYGVQD (reference sequence). CDR3 region: CASSPSGNGYEQYF. The CDR3 DNA reads as TGCGCCAGCAGTCCCTCAGGGAATGGGTACGAGCAGTACTTC.